These 10 T cell receptor beta chains were all obtained from the same sample, sequenced in a study of shared clonotypes between healthy human individuals (dated by TCRdb to the early 2020s). The library was obtained by the immunoSEQ multiplex PCR assay. In TCRdb, the immuneACCESS table is reduced to in-frame sequences with V and J assigned. These tables do not hold every clone; where another copy was compared, an unresolved V gene accounts for under half, and the others remain unexplained. This sample is represented by about 360,000 clones; 73% of them were singletons. About 9.4% of the sample rests with the top ten. The sequencing sample was made of memory CD4+ T cells sorted from blood. The label giving this sample's cell subset or site can be read as: CD45RA-negative fraction. The receptors stem from a man aged 30 to 39 in good health.

This rearrangement joins TRBV2 to TRBJ1-4, with 7 nucleotides matching TRBD1. The J segment lost 6 bases and the V segment lost 1 base, leaving 5 bases of the junction unmatched. Germline assignment: CDR1 SNHLY and CDR2 FYNNEI. CDR3 length: 15 amino acids. The CDR3 reads CASSEGGQIDEKLFF. The CDR3 bases are TGTGCCAGCAGTGAAGGGGGACAGATAGATGAAAAACTGTTTTTT.

The chain is built from TRBV10-3 and TRBJ1-5; TRBD1 matches 9 bases. CDR1 and CDR2 (germline): ENHRY, SYGVKD. This CDR3 is built from 14 residues. Trimming cost V 10 bases and J 2 bases; bases outside gene matches: 6. The CDR3 sequence: CASSGQGGNQPQHF. CDR3 sequence (DNA): TGTGCCAGCTCGGGACAGGGAGGCAATCAGCCCCAGCATTTT.

This clone was counted a few times. The rearrangement uses TRBV25-1 and TRBJ1-1, with no clear D. The length of the CDR3 is 11 residues. The germline V and J ends were trimmed by 4 bases and 8 bases, with 8 bases remaining between them. Germline V gene data show CDR1 as MGHDK and CDR2 as SYGVNS. The CDR3 sequence: CASSVQAEAFF. CDR3 sequence (DNA): TGTGCCAGCAGTGTTCAGGCAGAAGCTTTCTTT.

V and J are TRBV6-5 and TRBJ2-5, with TRBD1 matching 9 bases. Germline V lookup: CDR1 MNHEY, CDR2 SVGAGI. The CDR3 totals 15 residues. V gave up 6 bases and J gave up 4 bases; unmatched junction bases: 9. For the CDR3, the DNA is TGTGCCAGCAGAGAGGGACAGGGTTTTTTAGAGACCCAGTACTTC. Protein sequence: CASREGQGFLETQYF.

This clone has just one count. The V gene is TRBV5-1, the J gene TRBJ1-1; the D gene is possibly TRBD1 (6 bases). The germline CDR1 and CDR2 sequences are SGHRS and YFSETQ. This CDR3 is 15 amino acids long. V lost 1 base, J lost 1 base, and 11 bases lay in between. The CDR3 sequence is CASSLTTGKNTEAFF. DNA of the CDR3: TGCGCCAGCAGCTTGACGACAGGTAAGAACACTGAAGCTTTCTTT. Filled out from reference TRBV5-1 and TRBJ1-1, the complete variable domain reads KAGVTQTPRYLIKTRGQQVTLSCSPISGHRSVSWYQQTPGQGLQFLFEYFSETQRNKGNFPGRFSGRQFSNSRSEMNVSTLELGDSALYLCASSLTTGKNTEAFFGQGTRLTVV.

The chain joins TRBV2 to TRBJ2-7; D call uncertain. V shed 2 bases and J shed 1 base, with 3 bases lying between them. The CDR3 has 12 amino acids. Germline V gene data show CDR1 as SNHLY and CDR2 as FYNNEI. CDR3 amino acids: CASSESSYEQYF. CDR3 DNA: TGTGCCAGCAGTGAAAGTTCCTACGAGCAGTACTTC.

The rearrangement uses TRBV18 and TRBJ2-1, with TRBD1 identical over 8 bases. With V trimmed by 5 bases and J by 2 bases, 5 bases remained unmatched. Germline values: CDR1 KGHSH, CDR2 LQKENI. This CDR3 has 15 amino acids. Here the CDR3 reads CASSAGQVTYNEQFF. CDR3 DNA sequence: TGTGCCAGCTCAGCGGGACAGGTCACCTACAATGAGCAGTTCTTC.

The rearrangement links TRBV11-2 to TRBJ2-2; the match to TRBD2 covers 8 bases. Germline V lookup: CDR1 SGHAT, CDR2 FQNNGV. J was trimmed by 6 bases and V by 5 bases; bases with no gene match: 11. CDR3 length equals 16 residues. The CDR3 bases are TGTGCCAGCAGCCTTACCGGGACTAGAGGTTCCGGGGAGCTGTTTTTT. This encodes CASSLTGTRGSGELFF.

Only a few counts were recorded for this clone. The rearrangement links TRBV29-1 to TRBJ2-5, with 11 bases matching TRBD2. Germline loops: CDR1 SQVTM, CDR2 ANQGSEA. V trimming: 6 bases; J trimming: 3 bases; junction bases outside the gene matches: 0. The CDR3 loop spans 12 amino acids. The CDR3 loop reads CSVLAGEETQYF. CDR3 sequence (DNA): TGCAGCGTACTAGCGGGAGAAGAGACCCAGTACTTC.

The CDR3 loop is CASKGALRGNQPQHF. CDR3 DNA sequence: TGTGCCAGTAAGGGCGCCCTAAGGGGCAATCAGCCCCAGCATTTT. V gene TRBV19 combines with J gene TRBJ1-5; unclear D gene. The CDR3 sequence is 15 residues long. The V end was cut by 7 bases, the J end by 2 bases, with 15 bases between. Germline lookup yields CDR1 LNHDA and CDR2 SQIVND (reference sequence).